Listed below are T cell receptor beta chains from one sample, sequenced in a study of cytomegalovirus exposure and HLA in healthy donors. Clones were read by immunoSEQ multiplex PCR, and TCRdb kept only the in-frame ones, dropping some. The data contain about 130,000 clones, around 70% of them singletons. The sequencing input was PBMCs. The receptors come from a woman in her 40s in good health and CMV-seropositive. Both conserved end residues are part of each CDR3. Fields, in order: V gene, D gene, clone size, J gene, CDR3 protein, CDR3 DNA. The D gene is left open where the match is weak. Where a row states a size, it is once, few, many or the class of an expanded clone; other rows omit it.

TRBV6-5	.	.	TRBJ2-7	CASRERDTSYEQYF	TGTGCCAGTAGGGAACGGGACACCTCCTACGAGCAGTACTTC
TRBV7-2	.	.	TRBJ2-5	CASSQGQRNQETQYF	TGTGCCAGCAGCCAAGGACAGCGGAACCAAGAGACCCAGTACTTC
TRBV5-4	.	.	TRBJ2-3	CASSPQGNSGTDTQYF	TGTGCCAGCAGCCCGCAGGGTAATAGTGGCACAGATACGCAGTATTTT
TRBV4-3	.	.	TRBJ2-3	CASSQGTRSSTDTQYF	TGCGCCAGCAGCCAGGGTACTAGATCTAGCACAGATACGCAGTATTTT
TRBV4-2	.	.	TRBJ1-4	CASSQESGRVEKLFF	TGTGCCAGCAGCCAAGAGTCTGGCAGGGTTGAAAAACTGTTTTTT
TRBV28	.	.	TRBJ1-1	CASSLLNTEAFF	TGTGCCAGCAGTTTACTCAACACTGAAGCTTTCTTT
TRBV28	TRBD2	.	TRBJ2-5	CATKLAGVETQYF	TGTGCCACCAAGCTAGCGGGAGTAGAGACCCAGTACTTC
TRBV19	.	.	TRBJ1-2	CASSIGAGDVYGYTF	TGTGCCAGTAGTATAGGGGCTGGCGATGTCTATGGCTACACCTTC
TRBV4-2	.	.	TRBJ1-1	CASSQDAGTEAFF	TGTGCCAGCAGCCAAGATGCGGGGACTGAAGCTTTCTTT
TRBV4-1	.	.	TRBJ2-7	CASSQGSESSYEQYF	TGCGCCAGCAGCCAAGGCAGCGAGAGCTCCTACGAGCAGTACTTC
TRBV11-2	.	.	TRBJ1-5	CASSLNQGNNQPQHF	TGTGCCAGCAGCTTAAATCAGGGGAACAATCAGCCCCAGCATTTT
TRBV6-6	TRBD1	.	TRBJ1-3	CASKGQGIGDTIYF	TGTGCCAGCAAAGGACAGGGGATAGGCGACACCATATATTTT
TRBV7-6	.	.	TRBJ1-1	CASSLTGINTEAFF	TGTGCCAGCAGCTTAACAGGAATTAACACTGAAGCTTTCTTT
TRBV28	.	.	TRBJ1-1	CASSLRRGLRTEAFF	TGTGCCAGCAGTCTCCGAAGGGGCCTGCGCACTGAAGCTTTCTTT
TRBV27	TRBD2	.	TRBJ2-7	CASSRTSGKYEQYF	TGTGCCAGCTCGCGGACTAGCGGGAAATACGAGCAGTACTTC
TRBV7-2	.	.	TRBJ2-1	CASSPSGGGQLNYNEQFF	TGTGCCAGCAGCCCTTCTGGAGGGGGACAGCTTAACTACAATGAGCAGTTCTTC
TRBV5-4	.	.	TRBJ2-5	CASSLGGQQETQYF	TGTGCCAGCAGCTTGGGTGGACAGCAAGAGACCCAGTACTTC
TRBV30	.	.	TRBJ1-4	CACLGQNDYEKLFF	TGTGCCTGCCTCGGACAGAATGATTATGAAAAACTGTTTTTT
TRBV6-5	.	.	TRBJ1-6	CASSYSGVGRPLHF	TGTGCCAGCAGTTACTCTGGGGTTGGGAGGCCCCTCCACTTT
TRBV30	TRBD1	.	TRBJ1-2	CAWSYGQGNYGYTF	TGTGCCTGGAGTTACGGACAGGGCAACTATGGCTACACCTTC
TRBV5-1	TRBD1	.	TRBJ1-5	CASSLGTGGGQPQHF	TGCGCCAGCAGCTTGGGGACAGGGGGCGGGCAGCCCCAGCATTTT
TRBV7-6	.	few	TRBJ2-7	CASSPEGGEQYF	TGTGCCAGCAGCCCGGAAGGGGGCGAGCAGTACTTC
TRBV5-5	.	.	TRBJ1-3	CASSLDRRVSGNTIYF	TGTGCCAGCAGCTTGGATAGACGGGTCTCTGGAAACACCATATATTTT
TRBV28	TRBD1	.	TRBJ1-2	CASSLTFTLGQGPNYGYTF	TGTGCCAGCAGTCTCACTTTTACGTTGGGACAGGGACCTAACTATGGCTACACCTTC